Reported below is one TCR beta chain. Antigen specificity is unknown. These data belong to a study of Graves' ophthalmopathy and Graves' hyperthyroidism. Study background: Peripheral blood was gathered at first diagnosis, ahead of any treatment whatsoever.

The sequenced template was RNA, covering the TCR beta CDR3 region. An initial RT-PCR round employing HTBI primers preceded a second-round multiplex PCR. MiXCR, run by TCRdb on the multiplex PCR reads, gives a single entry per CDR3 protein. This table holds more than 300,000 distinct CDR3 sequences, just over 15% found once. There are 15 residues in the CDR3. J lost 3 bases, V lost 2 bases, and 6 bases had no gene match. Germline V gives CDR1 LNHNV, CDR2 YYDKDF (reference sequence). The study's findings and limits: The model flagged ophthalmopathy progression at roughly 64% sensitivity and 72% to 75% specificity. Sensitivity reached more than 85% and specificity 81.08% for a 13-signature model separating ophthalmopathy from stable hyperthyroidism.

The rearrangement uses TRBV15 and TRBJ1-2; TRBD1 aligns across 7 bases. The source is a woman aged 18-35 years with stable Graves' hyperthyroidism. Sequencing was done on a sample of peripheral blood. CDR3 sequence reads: CATSRTTGIDYGYTF. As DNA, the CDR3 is TGTGCCACCAGCAGAACGACAGGGATCGACTATGGCTACACCTTC.